This TCR beta chain was identified in a study of T cell responses to AZD1222 COVID-19 vaccine. The CDR3 is made up of 13 amino acids. Trimming left V 1 base short and J 4 bases short, with 10 bases between. Germline loops: CDR1 GTSNPN, CDR2 SVGIG (reference sequence). Study-wide results and caveats: Females outnumbered males among donors, who were mostly white British; clonal diversity was possibly underestimated. As reported, nearly half of all spike-specific TCRs target variant regions that are unmutated.

Sequenced by immunoSEQ multiplex PCR; TCRdb stores in-frame clones only, minus some. The profile shows 100,000 to 150,000 clones, 70% to 90% of them singletons. Turning to this clone: Its cognate antigen is unknown. The identical CDR3 is also encoded by other nucleotide sequences in the sample.

Sequenced here: peripheral blood, sampled on day 0 of AZD1222 vaccination. The source is an adult in good health. This rearrangement joins TRBV30 to TRBJ1-2; TRBD1 might be the D (6 bases). The CDR3 spells CAWSADRGYGYTF. CDR3 sequence (DNA): TGTGCCTGGAGTGCGGACAGAGGCTATGGCTACACCTTC. Drawing the rest from reference TRBV30 and TRBJ1-2, the complete variable domain is SQTIHQWPATLVQPVGSPLSLECTVEGTSNPNLYWYRQAAGRGLQLLFYSVGIGQISSEVPQNLSASRPQDRQFILSSKKLLLSDSGFYLCAWSADRGYGYTFGSGTRLTVV.